Following are 14 T cell receptor beta chains from one sample sequenced in a study of T cells in localized non-small cell lung cancer. The data were produced by immunoSEQ multiplex PCR, yet TCRdb's version contains in-frame clones alone and is incomplete. The sample comprises approximately 41,000 clones, 90% to 95% of which are singletons, and roughly a tenth rests with the top ten. Sequenced material: PBMCs, taken before any cancer treatment. The receptor source for this set is a woman aged 40 to 75 with stage II lung adenocarcinoma.

The gene calls are TRBV7-6 and TRBJ2-5; D is possibly TRBD2 (7 bases). The germline CDR1 and CDR2 sequences are SGHVS and FNYEAQ. This CDR3 contains 16 residues. Trimming left V 2 bases short and J 2 bases short, with 15 bases between. For the CDR3, the DNA is TGTGCCAGCAGCTTATACAAGGGGGGGACTCAAGAGACCCAGTACTTC. The encoded protein is CASSLYKGGTQETQYF.

This chain joins TRBV7-2 and TRBJ2-5, with 11 positions matching TRBD2. Germline-derived CDR1 and CDR2 are SGHTA and FQGNSA. J was trimmed by 5 bases and V by 2 bases; bases with no gene match: 10. CDR3 length equals 17 residues. The CDR3 loop reads CASSLRFRLAGRETQYF. CDR3 DNA sequence: TGTGCCAGCAGCTTAAGGTTCCGACTAGCGGGACGGGAGACCCAGTACTTC.

This clone occurred a few times. The V call is TRBV14, the J call TRBJ1-1; 10 bases align to TRBD1. CDR3 length equals 18 residues. V lost 0 bases and J lost 0; bases outside the gene matches: 7. Germline CDR1 and CDR2: SGHDN and FVKESK. Here the CDR3 DNA reads TGTGCCAGCAGCCAAGAATGGGGGACAGGGGTGATGAACACTGAAGCTTTCTTT. Its translation is CASSQEWGTGVMNTEAFF.

The rearrangement uses TRBV15 and TRBJ1-4; D uncertain. Per the germline V gene, CDR1 is LNHNV and CDR2 is YYDKDF (reference sequence). Deletions cut 1 base from V and 5 bases from J, with 5 bases between. The CDR3 loop spans 13 amino acids. The CDR3: CATSRAMNEKLFF. CDR3 sequence (DNA): TGTGCCACCAGCAGAGCTATGAATGAAAAACTGTTTTTT.

This chain joins TRBV7-9 and TRBJ1-2; the D gene is possibly TRBD1 (5 bases). This CDR3 has 16 amino acids. Germline CDR1 SEHNR, CDR2 FQNEAQ (reference sequence). V was shortened by 1 base and J by 2 bases, with 14 bases between the two germline ends. CDR3 loop: CASSLGARGGNYGYTF. In nucleotides, the CDR3 is TGTGCCAGCAGCTTAGGTGCCCGTGGGGGAAACTATGGCTACACCTTC.

The chain links TRBV6-5 to TRBJ1-1; weak D call: TRBD1 (6 bases). CDR1 and CDR2 (germline): MNHEY, SVGAGI. The CDR3 covers 14 residues. Trimming left V 2 bases short and J 4 bases short, with 11 bases between. The CDR3 bases are TGTGCCAGCAGTTACCAAGGGGGGGGCACTGAAGCTTTCTTT. Translating it yields CASSYQGGGTEAFF.

This chain joins TRBV6-1 and TRBJ1-2, with 8 bases identical to TRBD1. This CDR3 has 14 amino acids. J was trimmed by 6 bases and V by 7 bases; bases with no gene match: 10. In germline, CDR1 is MNHNS, CDR2 SASEGT. The CDR3 is CASTTGQGIHGYTF. CDR3 nucleotide sequence: TGTGCCAGCACCACAGGACAGGGCATTCATGGCTACACCTTC.

The chain employs TRBV29-1 and TRBJ1-2; 8 nucleotides align to TRBD1. The CDR3 has 14 residues. Germline CDR1 and CDR2: SQVTM and ANQGSEA. Unmatched junction bases numbered 10, after V lost 6 bases and J lost 4 bases. For the CDR3, the DNA is TGCAGCGTGGGACAGGCCGATGAGGGCTATGGCTACACCTTC. This codes for CSVGQADEGYGYTF.

This chain links TRBV5-6 with TRBJ1-1; D remains unclear. Germline assignment: CDR1 SGHDT and CDR2 YYEEEE. The V gene lost 1 base and the J gene lost 2 bases, with 12 bases spanning the gap. The CDR3 sequence is 15 residues long. This chain's CDR3 is CASSLIGTPNTEAFF. Written as DNA, the CDR3 is TGTGCCAGCAGCTTGATAGGTACACCTAACACTGAAGCTTTCTTT.

The rearrangement links TRBV5-1 to TRBJ2-1; D unresolved. Germline V gives CDR1 SGHRS, CDR2 YFSETQ. The CDR3 totals 14 residues. The V gene lost 0 bases and the J gene lost 7 bases, with 11 bases spanning the gap. The CDR3 region is CASSLASGRNEQFF. The CDR3 coding sequence is TGCGCCAGCAGCTTGGCCTCGGGCCGGAATGAGCAGTTCTTC.

This rearrangement joins TRBV6-1 to TRBJ2-1; 7 nucleotides line up with TRBD2. Germline CDR1 reads MNHNS; CDR2 reads SASEGT. This CDR3 contains 13 residues. J was trimmed by 15 bases and V by 2 bases; bases with no gene match: 10. CDR3 loop: CASSERSWGLLFF. For the CDR3, the DNA is TGTGCCAGCAGTGAACGGTCATGGGGACTACTGTTCTTC.

The chain links TRBV7-9 to TRBJ2-3; D gene ambiguous. Germline CDR1 SEHNR, CDR2 FQNEAQ (reference sequence). V was pared by 5 bases and J by 6 bases, with 9 bases between. This CDR3 is 12 amino acids long. CDR3 nucleotides: TGTGCCAGCAGCCCCCTTAGGGATACGCAGTATTTT. Residues: CASSPLRDTQYF.

This clone was detected only once. The rearrangement links TRBV15 to TRBJ2-5; D ambiguous. The CDR3 runs to 13 residues. The germline V gene has CDR1 LNHNV and CDR2 YYDKDF (reference sequence). Trimming stripped 0 bases from V and 5 bases from J, with 7 bases between. The CDR3 coding sequence is TGTGCCACCAGCAGAGACCTATCGGAGACCCAGTACTTC. This encodes CATSRDLSETQYF.

The chain carries TRBV5-8 and TRBJ1-2; unclear D gene. V lost 7 bases and J lost 4, with 20 bases in between. The CDR3 spans 15 residues. Germline loops: CDR1 SGHTS, CDR2 YDEGEE. The CDR3 DNA reads as TGTGCCAGCCTAAGGTATCCACGAAAGACCTATGGCTACACCTTC. Its translation: CASLRYPRKTYGYTF.